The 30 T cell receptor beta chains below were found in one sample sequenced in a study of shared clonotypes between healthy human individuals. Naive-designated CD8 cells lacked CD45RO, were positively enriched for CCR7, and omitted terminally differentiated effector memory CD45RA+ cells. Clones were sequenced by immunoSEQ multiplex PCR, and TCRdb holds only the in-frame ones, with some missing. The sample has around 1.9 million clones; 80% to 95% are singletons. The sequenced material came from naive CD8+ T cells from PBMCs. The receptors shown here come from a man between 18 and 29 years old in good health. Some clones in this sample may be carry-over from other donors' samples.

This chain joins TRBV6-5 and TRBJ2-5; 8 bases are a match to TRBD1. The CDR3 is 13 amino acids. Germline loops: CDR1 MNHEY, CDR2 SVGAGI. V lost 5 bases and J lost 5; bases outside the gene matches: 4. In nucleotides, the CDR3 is TGTGCCAGCAGTCCAGGGGGCCGGGAGACCCAGTACTTC. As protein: CASSPGGRETQYF.

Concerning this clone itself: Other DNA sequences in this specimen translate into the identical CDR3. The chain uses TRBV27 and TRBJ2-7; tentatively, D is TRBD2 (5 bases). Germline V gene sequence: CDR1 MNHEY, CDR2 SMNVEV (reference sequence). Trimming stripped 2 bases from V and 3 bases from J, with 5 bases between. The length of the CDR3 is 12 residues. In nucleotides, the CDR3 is TGTGCCAGCAGTTTAGCGGGCTACGAGCAGTACTTC. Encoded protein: CASSLAGYEQYF.

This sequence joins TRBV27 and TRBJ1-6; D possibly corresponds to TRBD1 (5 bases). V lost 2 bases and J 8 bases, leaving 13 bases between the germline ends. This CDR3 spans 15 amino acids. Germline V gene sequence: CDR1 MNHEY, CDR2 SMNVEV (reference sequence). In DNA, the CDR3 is TGTGCCAGCAGTTTAATGGGCGGGGCCGATTCACCCCTCCACTTT. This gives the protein CASSLMGGADSPLHF.

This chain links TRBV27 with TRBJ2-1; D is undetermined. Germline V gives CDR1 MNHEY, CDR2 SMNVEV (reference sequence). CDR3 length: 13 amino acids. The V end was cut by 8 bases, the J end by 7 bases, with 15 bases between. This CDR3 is CASESWGSNEQFF. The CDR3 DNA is TGTGCCAGCGAGTCGTGGGGAAGTAATGAGCAGTTCTTC.

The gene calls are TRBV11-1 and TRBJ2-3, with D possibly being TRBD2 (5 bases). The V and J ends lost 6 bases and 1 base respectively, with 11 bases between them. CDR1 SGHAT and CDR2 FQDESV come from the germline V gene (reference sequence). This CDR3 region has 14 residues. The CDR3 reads CASRVLEGTDTQYF. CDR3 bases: TGTGCCAGCAGAGTACTAGAGGGCACAGATACGCAGTATTTT.

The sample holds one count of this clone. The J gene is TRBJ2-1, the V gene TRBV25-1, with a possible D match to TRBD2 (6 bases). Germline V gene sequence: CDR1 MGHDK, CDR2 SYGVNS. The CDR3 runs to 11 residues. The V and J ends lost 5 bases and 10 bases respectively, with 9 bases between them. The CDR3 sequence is CASSLAGEQFF. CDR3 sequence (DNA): TGTGCCAGCAGTCTTGCGGGGGAGCAGTTCTTC.

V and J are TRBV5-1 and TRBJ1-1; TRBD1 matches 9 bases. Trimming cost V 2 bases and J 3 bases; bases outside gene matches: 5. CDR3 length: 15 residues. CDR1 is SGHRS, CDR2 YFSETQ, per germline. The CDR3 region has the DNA TGCGCCAGCAGCTTCCGACAGGGGGGACACACTGAAGCTTTCTTT. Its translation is CASSFRQGGHTEAFF. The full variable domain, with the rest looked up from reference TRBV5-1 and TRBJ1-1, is KAGVTQTPRYLIKTRGQQVTLSCSPISGHRSVSWYQQTPGQGLQFLFEYFSETQRNKGNFPGRFSGRQFSNSRSEMNVSTLELGDSALYLCASSFRQGGHTEAFFGQGTRLTVV.

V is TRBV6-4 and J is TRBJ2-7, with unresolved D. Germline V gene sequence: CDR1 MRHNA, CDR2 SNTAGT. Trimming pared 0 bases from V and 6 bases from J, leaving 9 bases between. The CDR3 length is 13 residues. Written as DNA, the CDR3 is TGTGCCAGCAGTGACTCGTACGGATCCGAGCAGTACTTC. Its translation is CASSDSYGSEQYF.

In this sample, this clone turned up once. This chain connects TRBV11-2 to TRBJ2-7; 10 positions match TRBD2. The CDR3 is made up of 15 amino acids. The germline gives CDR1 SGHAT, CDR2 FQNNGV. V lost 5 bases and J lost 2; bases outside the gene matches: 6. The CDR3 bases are TGTGCCAGCAGCATCCCACTAGCGGGGCCCTACGAGCAGTACTTC. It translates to CASSIPLAGPYEQYF.

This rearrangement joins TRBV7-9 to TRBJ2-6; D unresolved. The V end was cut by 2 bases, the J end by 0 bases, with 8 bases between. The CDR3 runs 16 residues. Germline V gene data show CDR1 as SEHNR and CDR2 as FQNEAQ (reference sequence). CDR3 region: CASSLPFNSGANVLTF. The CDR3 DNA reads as TGTGCCAGCAGCTTACCGTTTAACTCTGGGGCCAACGTCCTGACTTTC.

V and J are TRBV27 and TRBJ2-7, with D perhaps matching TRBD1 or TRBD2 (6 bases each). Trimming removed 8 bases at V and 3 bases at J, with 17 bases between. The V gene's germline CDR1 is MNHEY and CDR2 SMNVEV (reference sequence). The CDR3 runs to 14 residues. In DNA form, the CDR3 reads TGTGCCAGCGGACTACAGGGTAGCATCTACGAGCAGTACTTC. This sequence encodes CASGLQGSIYEQYF.

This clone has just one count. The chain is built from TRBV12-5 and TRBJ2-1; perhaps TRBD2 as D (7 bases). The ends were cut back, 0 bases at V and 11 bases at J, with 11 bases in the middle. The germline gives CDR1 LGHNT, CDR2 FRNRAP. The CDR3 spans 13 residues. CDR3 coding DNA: TGTGCTAGTGGTTTGGTAATCGGGGGGCAGCAGTTCTTC. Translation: CASGLVIGGQQFF.

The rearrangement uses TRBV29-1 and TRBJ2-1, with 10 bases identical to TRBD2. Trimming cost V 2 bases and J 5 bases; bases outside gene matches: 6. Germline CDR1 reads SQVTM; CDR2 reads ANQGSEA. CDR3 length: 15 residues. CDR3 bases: TGCAGCGTTGAACTCCTAGCGGGAGCCCACAATGAGCAGTTCTTC. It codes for CSVELLAGAHNEQFF.

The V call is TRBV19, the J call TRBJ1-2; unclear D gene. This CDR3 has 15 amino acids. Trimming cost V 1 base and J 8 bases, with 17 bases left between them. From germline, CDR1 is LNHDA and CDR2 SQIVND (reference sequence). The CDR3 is CASSIVGGSSVGYTF. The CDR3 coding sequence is TGTGCCAGTAGTATAGTTGGCGGATCCTCCGTGGGCTACACCTTC.

The CDR3 DNA follows: TGTGCCAGCAGCGCGCCGGGGGAGTTCGGCAATGAGCAGTTCTTC. Protein product: CASSAPGEFGNEQFF. The rearrangement joins TRBV11-2 to TRBJ2-1; maybe TRBD2 (6 bases). The CDR3 sequence is 15 residues long. V lost 5 bases and J 6 bases, leaving 17 bases between the germline ends. Germline CDR1 and CDR2: SGHAT and FQNNGV.

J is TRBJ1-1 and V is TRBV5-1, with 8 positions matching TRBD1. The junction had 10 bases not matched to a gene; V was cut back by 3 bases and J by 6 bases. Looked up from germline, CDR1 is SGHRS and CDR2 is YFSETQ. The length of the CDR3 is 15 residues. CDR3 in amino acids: CASSSWTGKIPEAFF. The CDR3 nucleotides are TGCGCCAGCAGCTCCTGGACAGGGAAAATCCCTGAAGCTTTCTTT.

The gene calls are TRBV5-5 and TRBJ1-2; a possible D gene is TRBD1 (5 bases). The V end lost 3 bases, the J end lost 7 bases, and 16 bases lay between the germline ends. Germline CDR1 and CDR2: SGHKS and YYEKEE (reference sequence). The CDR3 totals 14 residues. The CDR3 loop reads CASSSTGGVSGYTF. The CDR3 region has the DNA TGTGCCAGCAGCTCGACTGGAGGGGTGAGTGGCTACACCTTC.

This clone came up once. The CDR3 DNA sequence: TGTGCCAGCAGCCGCACTTTAAATGAGCAGTTCTTC. Translation gives CASSRTLNEQFF. This chain connects TRBV9 to TRBJ2-1; D not certain. Germline CDR1 reads SGDLS; CDR2 reads YYNGEE. This CDR3 region has 12 residues. Trimming cost V 4 bases and J 7 bases, with 9 bases left between them.

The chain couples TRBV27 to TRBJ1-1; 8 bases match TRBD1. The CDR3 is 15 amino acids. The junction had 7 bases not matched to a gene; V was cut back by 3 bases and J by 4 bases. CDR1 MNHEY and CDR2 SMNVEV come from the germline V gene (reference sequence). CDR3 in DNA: TGTGCCAGCAGTTTGGGCAGGGGGCCGGGCACTGAAGCTTTCTTT. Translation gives CASSLGRGPGTEAFF.

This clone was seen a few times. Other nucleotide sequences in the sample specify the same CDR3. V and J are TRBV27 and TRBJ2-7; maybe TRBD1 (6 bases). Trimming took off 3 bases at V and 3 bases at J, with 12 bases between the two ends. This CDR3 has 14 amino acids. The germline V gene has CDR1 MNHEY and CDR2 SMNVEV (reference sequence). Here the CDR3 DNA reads TGTGCCAGCAGTTTGGGCCAGGGGTTCTACGAGCAGTACTTC. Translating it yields CASSLGQGFYEQYF.

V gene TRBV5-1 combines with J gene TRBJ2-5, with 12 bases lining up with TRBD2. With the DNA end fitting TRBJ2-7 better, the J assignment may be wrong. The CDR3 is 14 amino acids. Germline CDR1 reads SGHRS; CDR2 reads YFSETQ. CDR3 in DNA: TGCGCCAGCAGCACGACTAGCGGGAGTGACGAGCAGTACTTC. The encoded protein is CASSTTSGSDEQYF.

Written as DNA, the CDR3 is TGTGCCAGCAGTTCACAACTCCTTACAGCGGCGAACACCGGGGAGCTGTTTTTT. Its translation is CASSSQLLTAANTGELFF. V gene TRBV28 combines with J gene TRBJ2-2, with D tentatively TRBD2 (5 bases). The V end lost 4 bases, the J end lost 0 bases, and 18 bases lay between the germline ends. Germline V gene data show CDR1 as MDHEN and CDR2 as SYDVKM. This CDR3 is 18 amino acids long.

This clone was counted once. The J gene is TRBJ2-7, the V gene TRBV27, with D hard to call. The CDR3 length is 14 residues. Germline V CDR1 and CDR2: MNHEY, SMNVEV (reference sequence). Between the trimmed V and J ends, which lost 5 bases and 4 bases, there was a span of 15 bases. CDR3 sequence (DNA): TGTGCCAGCAGTCCCGGACCCCGAAGGTACGAGCAGTACTTC. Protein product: CASSPGPRRYEQYF.

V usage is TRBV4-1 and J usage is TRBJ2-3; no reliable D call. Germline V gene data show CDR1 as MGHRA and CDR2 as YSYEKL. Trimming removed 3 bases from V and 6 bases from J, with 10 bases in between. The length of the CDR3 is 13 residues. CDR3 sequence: CASSHSQPDTQYF. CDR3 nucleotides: TGCGCCAGCAGCCACTCGCAGCCGGATACGCAGTATTTT.

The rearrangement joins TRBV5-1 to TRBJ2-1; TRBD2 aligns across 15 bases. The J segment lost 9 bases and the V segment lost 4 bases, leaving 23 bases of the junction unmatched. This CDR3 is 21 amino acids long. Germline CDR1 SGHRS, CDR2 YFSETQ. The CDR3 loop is CASSIPDVTGTSGRILVEQFF. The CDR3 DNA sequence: TGCGCCAGCAGCATCCCAGATGTGACCGGGACTAGCGGGAGGATTTTGGTTGAGCAGTTCTTC. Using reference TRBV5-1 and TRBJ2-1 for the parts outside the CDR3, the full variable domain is KAGVTQTPRYLIKTRGQQVTLSCSPISGHRSVSWYQQTPGQGLQFLFEYFSETQRNKGNFPGRFSGRQFSNSRSEMNVSTLELGDSALYLCASSIPDVTGTSGRILVEQFFGPGTRLTVL.

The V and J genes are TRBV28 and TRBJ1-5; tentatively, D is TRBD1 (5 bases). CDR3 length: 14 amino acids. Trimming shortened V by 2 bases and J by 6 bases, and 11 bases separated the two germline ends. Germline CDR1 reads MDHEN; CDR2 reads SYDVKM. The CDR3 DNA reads TGTGCCAGCAGTTTACAGGGACTTGCTCAGCCCCAGCATTTT. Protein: CASSLQGLAQPQHF.

The CDR3, as DNA: TGTGCCAGCAACGCACTAGCGGCTGTCTACGAGCAGTACTTC. Translating gives CASNALAAVYEQYF. The chain recombines TRBV28 with TRBJ2-7, with 8 bases fitting TRBD2. This CDR3 is built from 14 residues. Germline V CDR1 and CDR2: MDHEN, SYDVKM. V lost 7 bases, J lost 3 bases, and 8 bases stayed unmatched. Combining the CDR3 with reference TRBV28 and TRBJ2-7 gives the whole variable domain DVKVTQSSRYLVKRTGEKVFLECVQDMDHENMFWYRQDPGLGLRLIYFSYDVKMKEKGDIPEGYSVSREKKERFSLILESASTNQTSMYLCASNALAAVYEQYFGPGTRLTVT.

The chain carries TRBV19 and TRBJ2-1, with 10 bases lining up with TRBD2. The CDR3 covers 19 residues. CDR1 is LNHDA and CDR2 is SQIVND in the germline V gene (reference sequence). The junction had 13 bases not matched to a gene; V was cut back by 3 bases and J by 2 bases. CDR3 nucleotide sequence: TGTGCCAGTAGTATTGGGTCAAGCGGGAGGGCCGTACCCTACAATGAGCAGTTCTTC. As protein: CASSIGSSGRAVPYNEQFF.

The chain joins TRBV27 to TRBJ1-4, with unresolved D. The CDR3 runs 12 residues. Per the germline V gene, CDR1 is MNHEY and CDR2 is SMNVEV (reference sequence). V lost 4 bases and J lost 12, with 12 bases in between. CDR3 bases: TGTGCCAGCAGTTCCCTGCGCTCTGAACTGTTTTTT. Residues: CASSSLRSELFF.

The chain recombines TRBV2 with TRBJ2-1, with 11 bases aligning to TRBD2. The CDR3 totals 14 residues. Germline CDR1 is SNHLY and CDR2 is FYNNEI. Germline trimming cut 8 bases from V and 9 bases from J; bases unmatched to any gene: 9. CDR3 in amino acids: CASVPGLAGGEQFF. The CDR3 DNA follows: TGTGCCAGCGTACCCGGGCTAGCGGGAGGTGAGCAGTTCTTC.